This TCR beta chain was found in a study of technical replicates of blood from a handful of donors. Some clones are missing from TCRdb's copy, which holds only in-frame ones; the method was immunoSEQ multiplex PCR. Here the sample spans some 81,000 clones, about 91% being singletons. V lost 0 bases, J lost 3 bases, and 6 bases stayed unmatched. Germline-derived CDR1 and CDR2 are SGDLS and YYNGEE. The CDR3 loop spans 15 amino acids. The source material was T cells isolated from PBMCs. This receptor was taken from a human donor in good health. V and J are TRBV9 and TRBJ2-7; 7 bases are a match to TRBD1. CDR3 sequence reads: CASSVGQGNLYEQYF. CDR3 coding DNA: TGTGCCAGCAGCGTAGGACAGGGAAATCTCTACGAGCAGTACTTC. Based on the CDR3 plus reference TRBV9 and TRBJ2-7, the full variable domain is DSGVTQTPKHLITATGQRVTLRCSPRSGDLSVYWYQQSLDQGLQFLIQYYNGEERAKGNILERFSAQQFPDLHSELNLSSLELGDSALYFCASSVGQGNLYEQYFGPGTRLTVT.